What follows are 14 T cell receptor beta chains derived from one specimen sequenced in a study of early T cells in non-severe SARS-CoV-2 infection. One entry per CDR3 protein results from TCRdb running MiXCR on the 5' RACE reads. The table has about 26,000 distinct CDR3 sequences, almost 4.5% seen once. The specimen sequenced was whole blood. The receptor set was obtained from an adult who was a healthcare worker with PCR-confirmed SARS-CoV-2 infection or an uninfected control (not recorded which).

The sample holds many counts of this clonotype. CDR3 nucleotide sequence: TGTGCCAGCAGTCCCCACAATCAGCCCCAGCATTTT. Its translation: CASSPHNQPQHF. V gene TRBV28 combines with J gene TRBJ1-5; D is unclear. The CDR3 is 12 amino acids. Looked up from germline, CDR1 is MDHEN and CDR2 is SYDVKM. Trimming took off 5 bases at V and 3 bases at J, with 5 bases between the two ends. Based on the CDR3 plus reference TRBV28 and TRBJ1-5, the full variable domain is DVKVTQSSRYLVKRTGEKVFLECVQDMDHENMFWYRQDPGLGLRLIYFSYDVKMKEKGDIPEGYSVSREKKERFSLILESASTNQTSMYLCASSPHNQPQHFGDGTRLSIL.

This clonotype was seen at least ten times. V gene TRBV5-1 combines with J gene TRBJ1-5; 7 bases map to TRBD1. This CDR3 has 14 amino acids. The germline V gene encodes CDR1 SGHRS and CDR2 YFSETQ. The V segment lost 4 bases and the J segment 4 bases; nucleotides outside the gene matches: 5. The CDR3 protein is CASSLGQPNQPQHF. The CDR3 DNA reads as TGCGCCAGCAGCCTGGGACAGCCAAATCAGCCCCAGCATTTT. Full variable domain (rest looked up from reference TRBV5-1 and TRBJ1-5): KAGVTQTPRYLIKTRGQQVTLSCSPISGHRSVSWYQQTPGQGLQFLFEYFSETQRNKGNFPGRFSGRQFSNSRSEMNVSTLELGDSALYLCASSLGQPNQPQHFGDGTRLSIL.

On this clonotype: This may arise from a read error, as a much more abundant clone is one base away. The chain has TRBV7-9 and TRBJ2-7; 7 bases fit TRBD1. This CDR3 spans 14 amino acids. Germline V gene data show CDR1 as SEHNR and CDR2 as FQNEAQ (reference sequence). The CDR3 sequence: CASSLTGSSYKQYF. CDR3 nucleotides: TGTGCCAGCAGCCTGACAGGGTCTTCCTACAAGCAGTACTTC.

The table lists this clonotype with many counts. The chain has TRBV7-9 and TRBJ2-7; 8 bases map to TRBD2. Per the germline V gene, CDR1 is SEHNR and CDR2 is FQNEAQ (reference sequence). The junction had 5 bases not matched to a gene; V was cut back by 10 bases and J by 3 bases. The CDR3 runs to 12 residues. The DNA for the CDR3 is TGTGCCATTGGACTAGCCCGCTACGAGCAGTACTTC. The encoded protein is CAIGLARYEQYF.

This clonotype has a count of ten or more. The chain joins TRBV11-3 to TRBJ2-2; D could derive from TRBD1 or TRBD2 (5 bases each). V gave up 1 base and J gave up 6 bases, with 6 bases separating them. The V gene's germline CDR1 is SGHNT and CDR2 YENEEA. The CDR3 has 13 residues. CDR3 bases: TGTGCCAGCAGCTTAGGAGGGGCCGGGGAGCTGTTTTTT. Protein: CASSLGGAGELFF.

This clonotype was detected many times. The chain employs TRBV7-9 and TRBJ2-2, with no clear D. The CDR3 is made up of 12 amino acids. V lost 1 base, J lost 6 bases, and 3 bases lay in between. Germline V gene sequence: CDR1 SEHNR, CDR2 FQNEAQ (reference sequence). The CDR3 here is CASSLGAGELFF. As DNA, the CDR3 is TGTGCCAGCAGCTTAGGTGCCGGGGAGCTGTTTTTT.

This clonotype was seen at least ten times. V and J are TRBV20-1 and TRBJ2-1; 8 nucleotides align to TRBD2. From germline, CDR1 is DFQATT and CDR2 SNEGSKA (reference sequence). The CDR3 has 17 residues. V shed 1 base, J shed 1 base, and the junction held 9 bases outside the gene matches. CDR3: CSARGRGRGGSYNEQFF. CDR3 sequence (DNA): TGCAGTGCTAGAGGCCGCGGTCGGGGGGGGTCCTACAATGAGCAGTTCTTC.

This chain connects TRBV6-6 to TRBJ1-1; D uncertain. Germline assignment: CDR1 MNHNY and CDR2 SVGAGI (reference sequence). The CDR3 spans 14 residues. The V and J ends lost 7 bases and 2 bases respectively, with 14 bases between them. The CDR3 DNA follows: TGTGCCAGCACCGGACGGACCTCAAACACTGAAGCTTTCTTT. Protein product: CASTGRTSNTEAFF.

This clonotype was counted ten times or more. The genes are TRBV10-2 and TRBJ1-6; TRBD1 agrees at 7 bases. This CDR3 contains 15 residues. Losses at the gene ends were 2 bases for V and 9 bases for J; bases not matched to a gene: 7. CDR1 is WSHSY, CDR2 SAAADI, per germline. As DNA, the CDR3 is TGCGCCAGCAGTGAGGACAGGGTAGGATCTTCACCCCTCCACTTT. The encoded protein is CASSEDRVGSSPLHF.

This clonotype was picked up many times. Here the CDR3 DNA reads TGCGCCAGCAGCTTGGAGAGGACAGACTACGAGCAGTACTTC. It encodes CASSLERTDYEQYF. The chain joins TRBV5-1 to TRBJ2-7, with D tentatively TRBD1 (6 bases). The CDR3 has 14 amino acids. Germline assignment: CDR1 SGHRS and CDR2 YFSETQ. The germline V and J ends were trimmed by 0 bases and 3 bases, with 10 bases remaining between them.

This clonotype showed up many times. The chain's CDR3 is CASSLHGTTEQYF. The CDR3 DNA reads TGTGCCAGCAGTTTACATGGGACCACCGAGCAGTACTTC. V usage is TRBV12-3 or TRBV12-4 and J usage is TRBJ2-7, with D possibly called TRBD1 or TRBD2 (5 bases each). V was clipped by 2 bases and J by 6 bases, with 11 bases between them. This CDR3 is built from 13 residues.

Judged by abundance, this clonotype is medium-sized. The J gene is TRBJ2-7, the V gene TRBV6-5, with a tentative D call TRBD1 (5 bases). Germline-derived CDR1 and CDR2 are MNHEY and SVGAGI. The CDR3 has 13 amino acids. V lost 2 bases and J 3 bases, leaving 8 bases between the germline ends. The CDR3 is CASSYDSSYEQYF. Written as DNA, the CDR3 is TGTGCCAGCAGTTACGACAGCAGCTACGAGCAGTACTTC.

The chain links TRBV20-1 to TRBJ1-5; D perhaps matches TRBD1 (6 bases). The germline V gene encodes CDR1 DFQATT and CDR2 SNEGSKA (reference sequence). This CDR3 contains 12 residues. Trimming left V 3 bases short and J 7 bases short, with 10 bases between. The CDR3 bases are TGCAGTGCTAGCCCAGGGGAACAGCCCCAGCATTTT. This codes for CSASPGEQPQHF.

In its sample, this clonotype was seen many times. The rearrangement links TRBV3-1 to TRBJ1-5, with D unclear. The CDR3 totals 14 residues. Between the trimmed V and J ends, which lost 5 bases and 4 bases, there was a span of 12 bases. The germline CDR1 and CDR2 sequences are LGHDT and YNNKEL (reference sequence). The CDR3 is CASSDLRLNQPQHF. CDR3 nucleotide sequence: TGTGCCAGCAGCGACCTGAGGTTGAATCAGCCCCAGCATTTT.